This T cell receptor beta chain was captured by sequencing in a study of T cell responses to AZD1222 COVID-19 vaccine. The study's findings and limits: Clonal diversity was possibly underestimated, and the donors were mostly white British, with more females. Unmutated variant regions reportedly attract nearly half of all spike-specific TCRs.

Libraries were prepared by immunoSEQ multiplex PCR; TCRdb keeps only in-frame clonotypes and omits some of them. The repertoire holds about 120,000 clones, with less than 95% as singletons. V was pared by 1 base and J by 3 bases, with 7 bases between. CDR1 is SEHNR, CDR2 FQNEAQ, per germline (reference sequence). The CDR3 covers 14 residues. Concerning this clone: Its cognate antigen is unknown.

The clonotype originates from an adult in good health. This rearrangement joins TRBV7-9 to TRBJ2-1; D remains unclear. The sample consisted of peripheral blood, taken on day 0 of MenACWY control vaccination. The CDR3 sequence: CASSLELLYNEQFF. The CDR3 DNA reads as TGTGCCAGCAGCTTAGAGCTCCTCTACAATGAGCAGTTCTTC.